This T cell receptor beta chain was observed in a study of OX40 agonist ivuxolimab in advanced cancers. About the research overall: An agonistic human IgG2 monoclonal antibody against OX40 (CD134) was given.

The germline V gene encodes CDR1 SGHTA and CDR2 FQGNSA. CDR3 size: 17 residues. V lost 4 bases to trimming and J lost 2 bases; unmatched junction nucleotides: 14. Measured with immunoSEQ multiplex PCR; TCRdb has only the in-frame clones, and not every one. The table records around 66,000 clones, about 85% of them present only once. Sequenced here: CD4+ or CD8+ T cells sorted from blood, sampled in a trial of the OX40 agonist ivuxolimab. The TCR sequence derives from an adult with an advanced solid tumor such as melanoma, head and neck, liver or kidney cancer. This chain uses TRBV7-2 with TRBJ2-7; 7 bases fit TRBD2. The CDR3 DNA reads TGTGCCAGCAGCTCCGGAGCTGGGGGAGGGGCGCCCTACGAGCAGTACTTC. Encoded protein: CASSSGAGGGAPYEQYF.